A selection of T cell receptor beta chains follows, all from one sample in a study of cytomegalovirus exposure and HLA in healthy donors. This table comes from immunoSEQ multiplex PCR, and its TCRdb copy is limited to in-frame clones, with some not included. This table has approximately 120,000 clones, roughly a sixth appearing once. Sample: PBMCs. These receptors originate from a female donor in good health and CMV-seropositive. Each CDR3 is given with its conserved first and last residue. The D gene is left open where the match is weak. Size is omitted from some rows. Given values are once, few, many or a class for expanded clones.

d_gene,j_gene,abundance,v_gene,CDR3aa,CDR3nt
NA,TRBJ1-6,NA,TRBV6-5,CASSQGTPDWSPLHF,TGTGCCAGCAGTCAGGGGACACCCGATTGGTCACCCCTCCACTTT
TRBD2,TRBJ2-7,few,TRBV7-2,CASSLDLAASYEQYF,TGTGCCAGCAGCTTAGATCTAGCGGCCTCCTACGAGCAGTACTTC
TRBD1,TRBJ2-6,few,TRBV5-6,CASSRGGSSGANVLTF,TGTGCCAGCAGTCGAGGGGGCAGTTCTGGGGCCAACGTCCTGACTTTC
NA,TRBJ2-7,NA,TRBV10-3,CAISVPGYEQYF,TGTGCCATCAGTGTACCCGGCTACGAGCAGTACTTC
TRBD2,TRBJ2-2,few,TRBV29-1,CSVEDISGGNTGELFF,TGCAGCGTTGAAGATATTAGCGGGGGCAACACCGGGGAGCTGTTTTTT
NA,TRBJ2-7,NA,TRBV28,CASSLGDEQYF,TGTGCCAGCAGTTTGGGCGACGAGCAGTACTTC
TRBD1,TRBJ1-2,NA,TRBV6-4,CASSDSDRGGYTF,TGTGCCAGCAGTGACTCGGACAGGGGTGGCTACACCTTC
NA,TRBJ1-2,NA,TRBV21-1,CASSSDRLQGTLYGYTF,TGTGCCAGCAGCTCGGATCGCTTACAGGGCACCCTGTATGGCTACACCTTC
TRBD2,TRBJ2-1,NA,TRBV2,CASSEPGTKDEQFF,TGTGCCAGCAGCGAGCCCGGGACTAAAGATGAGCAGTTCTTC
TRBD2,TRBJ2-5,NA,TRBV18,CASSPLGQSSGAETQYF,TGTGCCAGCTCACCGCTGGGACAGTCTAGCGGGGCCGAGACCCAGTACTTC
NA,TRBJ2-7,once,TRBV18,CASSSTITTGEQYF,TGTGCCAGCTCATCAACGATAACTACCGGGGAGCAGTACTTC
TRBD2,TRBJ2-1,few,TRBV6-5,CASSSIAGVVYNEQFF,TGTGCCAGCAGTTCCATAGCGGGAGTGGTGTACAATGAGCAGTTCTTC
NA,TRBJ1-2,few,TRBV4-3,CASSQHHSWEGFEGYTF,TGCGCCAGCAGCCAGCATCACAGTTGGGAGGGCTTCGAGGGCTACACCTTC
NA,TRBJ2-3,NA,TRBV27,CASSKGRSTDTQYF,TGTGCCAGCAGCAAGGGGAGGAGCACAGATACGCAGTATTTT
NA,TRBJ1-1,few,TRBV9,CASSAGHLNTEAFF,TGTGCCAGCAGCGCCGGACACCTGAACACTGAAGCTTTCTTT
NA,TRBJ2-5,NA,TRBV15,CATSKTLAVLQETQYF,TGTGCCACCAGCAAGACATTAGCGGTCTTGCAAGAGACCCAGTACTTC
NA,TRBJ1-4,few,TRBV4-1,CASSQDGQIEWYEKLFF,TGCGCCAGCAGCCAGGATGGACAAATTGAATGGTATGAAAAACTGTTTTTT
NA,TRBJ1-1,NA,TRBV7-6,CASSFWRNTEAFF,TGTGCCAGCAGCTTCTGGAGGAACACTGAAGCTTTCTTT
NA,TRBJ1-5,few,TRBV4-2,CASSQDLGDDTSSNQPQHF,TGTGCCAGCAGCCAAGATCTCGGCGACGACACCAGTAGCAATCAGCCCCAGCATTTT
TRBD2,TRBJ2-7,few,TRBV28,CASRVAGARYEQYF,TGTGCCAGCAGAGTAGCGGGAGCCCGCTACGAGCAGTACTTC
TRBD1,TRBJ2-3,NA,TRBV9,CASSKSGGEVLDTQYF,TGTGCCAGCAGCAAGTCAGGGGGAGAGGTGTTAGATACGCAGTATTTT
TRBD1,TRBJ1-6,few,TRBV5-4,CASSLDRGDSPLHF,TGTGCCAGCAGCCTGGACAGGGGTGATTCACCCCTCCACTTT
NA,TRBJ1-2,few,TRBV4-3,CASSQDLGAGGYTF,TGCGCCAGCAGCCAAGATTTGGGGGCCGGGGGCTACACCTTC
NA,TRBJ1-1,NA,TRBV29-1,CSVDARGSGTEAFF,TGCAGCGTTGATGCTCGGGGTTCGGGCACTGAAGCTTTCTTT
TRBD1,TRBJ1-4,few,TRBV7-8,CASSLGDRGRGTNEKLFF,TGTGCCAGCAGCTTAGGGGACAGGGGGCGCGGGACTAATGAAAAACTGTTTTTT
NA,TRBJ2-7,NA,TRBV23-1,CASIDRICQGGCEQYF,TGCGCCAGCATTGACCGGATCTGTCAGGGAGGTTGCGAGCAGTACTTC
TRBD2,TRBJ2-3,few,TRBV29-1,CSVAPSGGVTDTQYF,TGCAGCGTTGCACCGTCCGGGGGGGTCACAGATACGCAGTATTTT
TRBD2,TRBJ2-1,NA,TRBV6-5,CASSYQGLAGLEQFF,TGTGCCAGCAGTTACCAGGGACTAGCGGGGCTTGAGCAGTTCTTC
NA,TRBJ2-2,few,TRBV28,CASSLSLTQGRPGELFF,TGTGCCAGCAGTTTAAGTCTTACGCAGGGGCGTCCCGGGGAGCTGTTTTTT
NA,TRBJ1-1,NA,TRBV6-5,CASSRSDSLTEAFF,TGTGCCAGCAGCCGTTCTGACAGCCTCACTGAAGCTTTCTTT
TRBD2,TRBJ2-7,NA,TRBV5-1,CASSGTSGSHEQYF,TGCGCCAGCAGCGGGACTAGCGGGAGCCACGAGCAGTACTTC
NA,TRBJ1-1,NA,TRBV29-1,CSVGAGAEAFF,TGCAGCGTTGGCGCAGGGGCTGAAGCTTTCTTT
NA,TRBJ2-1,NA,TRBV4-3,CASSQDVARGDEQFF,TGCGCCAGCAGCCAAGATGTAGCGCGGGGCGATGAGCAGTTCTTC
NA,TRBJ1-2,few,TRBV9,CASSPEGGTNYGYTF,TGTGCCAGCAGCCCGGAGGGGGGGACTAACTATGGCTACACCTTC
NA,TRBJ2-7,few,TRBV5-8,CASRGGSYEQYF,TGTGCCAGCAGGGGGGGCTCCTACGAGCAGTACTTC
NA,TRBJ1-1,NA,TRBV2,CASSRDFRRAFF,TGTGCCAGCAGCCGGGACTTTAGAAGAGCTTTCTTT
TRBD2,TRBJ2-7,few,TRBV5-4,CASSIITSGISYEQYF,TGTGCCAGCAGCATTATTACTAGCGGAATCTCCTACGAGCAGTACTTC
TRBD1,TRBJ1-1,few,TRBV6-6,CASRTGQGRDTEAFF,TGTGCCAGCAGGACCGGACAGGGGAGGGACACTGAAGCTTTCTTT
NA,TRBJ2-7,few,TRBV5-1,CASSPLIRGSPEQYF,TGCGCCAGCAGCCCGTTGATACGGGGGAGCCCCGAGCAGTACTTC
TRBD2,TRBJ2-2,NA,TRBV6-5,CASSLGGPGTGELFF,TGTGCCAGCAGTTTGGGAGGGCCGGGCACCGGGGAGCTGTTTTTT